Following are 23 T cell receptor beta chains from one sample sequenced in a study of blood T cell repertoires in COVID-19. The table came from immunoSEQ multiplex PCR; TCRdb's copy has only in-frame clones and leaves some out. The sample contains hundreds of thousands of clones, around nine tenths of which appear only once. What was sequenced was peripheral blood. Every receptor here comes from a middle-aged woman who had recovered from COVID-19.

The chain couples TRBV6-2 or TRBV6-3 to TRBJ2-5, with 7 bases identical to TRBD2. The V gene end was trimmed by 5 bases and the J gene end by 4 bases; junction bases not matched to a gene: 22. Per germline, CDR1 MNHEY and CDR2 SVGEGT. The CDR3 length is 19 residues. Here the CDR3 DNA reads TGTGCCAGCAGTAAGGGATGGACTACCGGGACTAATACCCGAGAGACCCAGTACTTC. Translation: CASSKGWTTGTNTRETQYF.

The CDR3 is CASSQGLAISPLGPDNEQFF. The CDR3 DNA follows: TGCGCCAGCAGCCAAGGACTAGCAATTTCCCCTTTAGGCCCGGACAATGAGCAGTTCTTC. This rearrangement joins TRBV4-1 to TRBJ2-1; 7 bases line up with TRBD2. With 1 base clipped from V and 5 bases from J, the junction kept 20 bases outside the gene matches. The CDR3 loop spans 20 amino acids. Germline assignment: CDR1 MGHRA and CDR2 YSYEKL.

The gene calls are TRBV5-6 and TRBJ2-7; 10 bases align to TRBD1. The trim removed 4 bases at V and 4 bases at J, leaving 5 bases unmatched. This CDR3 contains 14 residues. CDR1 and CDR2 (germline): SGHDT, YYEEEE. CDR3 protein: CASSRDRGNYEQYF. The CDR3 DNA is TGTGCCAGCAGCCGGGACAGGGGTAATTACGAGCAGTACTTC.

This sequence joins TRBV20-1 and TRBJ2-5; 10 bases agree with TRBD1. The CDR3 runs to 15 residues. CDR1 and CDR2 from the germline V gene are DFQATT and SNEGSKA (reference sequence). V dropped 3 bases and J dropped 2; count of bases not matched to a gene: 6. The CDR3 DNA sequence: TGCAGTGCTAGTATGTCGGGACAGGGGCAAGAGACCCAGTACTTC. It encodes CSASMSGQGQETQYF.

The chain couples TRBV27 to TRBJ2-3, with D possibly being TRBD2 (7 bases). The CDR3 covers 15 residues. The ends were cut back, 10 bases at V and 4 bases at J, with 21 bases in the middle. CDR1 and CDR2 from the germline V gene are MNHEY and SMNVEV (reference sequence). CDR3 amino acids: CATRREDSGSDTQYF. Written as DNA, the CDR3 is TGTGCCACCCGTCGGGAGGACAGCGGTTCAGATACGCAGTATTTT.

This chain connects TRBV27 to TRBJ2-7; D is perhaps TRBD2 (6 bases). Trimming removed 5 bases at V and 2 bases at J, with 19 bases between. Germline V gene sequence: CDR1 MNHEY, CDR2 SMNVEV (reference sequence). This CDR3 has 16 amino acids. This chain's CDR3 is CASSRTTMPGAYEQYF. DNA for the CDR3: TGTGCCAGCAGTCGAACCACGATGCCGGGAGCCTACGAGCAGTACTTC.

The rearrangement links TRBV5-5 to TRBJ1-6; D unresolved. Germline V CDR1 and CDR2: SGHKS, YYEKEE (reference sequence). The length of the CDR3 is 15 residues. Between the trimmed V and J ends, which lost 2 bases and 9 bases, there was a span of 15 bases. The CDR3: CASSLFSGNLSPLHF. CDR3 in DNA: TGTGCCAGCAGCTTATTTTCGGGGAATCTTTCACCCCTCCACTTT.

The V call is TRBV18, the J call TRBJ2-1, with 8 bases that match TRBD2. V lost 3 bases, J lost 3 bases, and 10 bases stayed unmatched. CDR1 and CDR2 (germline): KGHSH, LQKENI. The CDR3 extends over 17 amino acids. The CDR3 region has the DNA TGTGCCAGCTCACCGACCATAACTAGCGGTCACTACAATGAGCAGTTCTTC. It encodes CASSPTITSGHYNEQFF.

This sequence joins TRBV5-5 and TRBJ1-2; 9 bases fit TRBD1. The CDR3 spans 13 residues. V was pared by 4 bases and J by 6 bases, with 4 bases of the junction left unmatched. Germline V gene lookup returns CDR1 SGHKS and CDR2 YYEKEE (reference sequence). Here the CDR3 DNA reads TGTGCCAGCAGCCCTTGGACAGGGGATGGCTACACCTTC. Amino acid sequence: CASSPWTGDGYTF.

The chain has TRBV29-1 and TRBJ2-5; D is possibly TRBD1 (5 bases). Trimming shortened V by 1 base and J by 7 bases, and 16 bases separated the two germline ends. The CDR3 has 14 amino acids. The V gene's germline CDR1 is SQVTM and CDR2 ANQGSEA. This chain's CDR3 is CSVEASDMLGTQYF. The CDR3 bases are TGCAGCGTTGAAGCCTCGGACATGTTAGGGACCCAGTACTTC.

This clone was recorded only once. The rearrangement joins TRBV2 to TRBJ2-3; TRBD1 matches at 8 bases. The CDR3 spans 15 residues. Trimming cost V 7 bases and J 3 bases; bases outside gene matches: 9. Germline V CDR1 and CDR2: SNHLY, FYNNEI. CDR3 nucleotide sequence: TGTGCCAGCATTCCTCGGACAGGGAATACAGATACGCAGTATTTT. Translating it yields CASIPRTGNTDTQYF.

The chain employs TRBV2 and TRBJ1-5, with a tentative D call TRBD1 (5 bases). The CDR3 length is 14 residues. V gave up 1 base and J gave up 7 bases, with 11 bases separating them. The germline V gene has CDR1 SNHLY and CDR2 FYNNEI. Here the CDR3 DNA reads TGTGCCAGCAGTGAAGAGGGACTTCGGCAGCCCCAGCATTTT. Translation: CASSEEGLRQPQHF.

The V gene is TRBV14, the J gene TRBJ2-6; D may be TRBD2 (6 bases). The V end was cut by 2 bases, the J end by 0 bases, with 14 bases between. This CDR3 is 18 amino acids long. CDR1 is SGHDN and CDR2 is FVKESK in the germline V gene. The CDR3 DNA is TGTGCCAGCAGCCAAACGGGACTTACTATCTCTGGGGCCAACGTCCTGACTTTC. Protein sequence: CASSQTGLTISGANVLTF.

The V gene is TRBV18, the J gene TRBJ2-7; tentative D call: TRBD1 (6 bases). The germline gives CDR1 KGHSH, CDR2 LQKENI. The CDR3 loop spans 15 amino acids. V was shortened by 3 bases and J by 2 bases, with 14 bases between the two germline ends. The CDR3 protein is CASSPRRDNPYEQYF. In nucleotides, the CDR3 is TGTGCCAGCTCACCTCGCCGGGACAACCCCTACGAGCAGTACTTC.

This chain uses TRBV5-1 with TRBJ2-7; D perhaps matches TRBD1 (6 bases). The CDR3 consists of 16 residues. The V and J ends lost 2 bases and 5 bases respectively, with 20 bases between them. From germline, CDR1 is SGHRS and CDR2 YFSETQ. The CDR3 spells CASSFSGTRAGNEQYF. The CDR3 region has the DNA TGCGCCAGCAGCTTCTCCGGGACAAGGGCCGGAAACGAGCAGTACTTC.

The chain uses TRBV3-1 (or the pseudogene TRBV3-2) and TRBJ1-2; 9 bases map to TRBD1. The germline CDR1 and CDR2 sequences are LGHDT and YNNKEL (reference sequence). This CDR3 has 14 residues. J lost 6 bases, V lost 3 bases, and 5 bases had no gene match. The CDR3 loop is CASSQGGQGDGYTF. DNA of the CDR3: TGTGCCAGCAGCCAGGGGGGACAGGGAGATGGCTACACCTTC.

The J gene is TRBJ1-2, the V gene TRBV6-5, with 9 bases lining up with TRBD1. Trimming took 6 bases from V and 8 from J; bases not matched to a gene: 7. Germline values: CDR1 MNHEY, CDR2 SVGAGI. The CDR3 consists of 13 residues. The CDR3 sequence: CASRPTGGWGYTF. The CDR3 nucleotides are TGTGCCAGCAGACCTACAGGGGGCTGGGGCTACACCTTC.

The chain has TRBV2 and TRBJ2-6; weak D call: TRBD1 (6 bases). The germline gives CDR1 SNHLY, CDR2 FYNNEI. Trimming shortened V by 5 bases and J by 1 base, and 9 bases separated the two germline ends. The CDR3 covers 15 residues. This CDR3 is CASSQQGSGANVLTF. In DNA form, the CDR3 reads TGTGCCAGCAGTCAACAGGGATCTGGGGCCAACGTCCTGACTTTC.

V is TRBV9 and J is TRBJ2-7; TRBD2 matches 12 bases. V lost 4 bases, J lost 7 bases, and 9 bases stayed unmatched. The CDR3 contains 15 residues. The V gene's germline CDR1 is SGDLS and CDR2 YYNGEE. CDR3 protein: CASSPGLAGIGEQYF. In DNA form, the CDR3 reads TGTGCCAGCAGCCCCGGACTAGCGGGGATTGGGGAGCAGTACTTC.

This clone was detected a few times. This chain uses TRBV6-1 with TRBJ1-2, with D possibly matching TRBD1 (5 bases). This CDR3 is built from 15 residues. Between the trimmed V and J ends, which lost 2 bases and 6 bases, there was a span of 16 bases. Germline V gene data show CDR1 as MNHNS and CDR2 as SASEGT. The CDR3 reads CASSEFTGEKDGYTF. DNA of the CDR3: TGTGCCAGCAGTGAATTTACGGGGGAAAAGGATGGCTACACCTTC.

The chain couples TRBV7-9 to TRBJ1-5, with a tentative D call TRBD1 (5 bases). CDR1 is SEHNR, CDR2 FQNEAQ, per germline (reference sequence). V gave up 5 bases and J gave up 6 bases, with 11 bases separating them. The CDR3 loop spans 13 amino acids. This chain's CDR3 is CASSQAGIQPQHF. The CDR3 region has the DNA TGTGCCAGCAGCCAGGCAGGGATTCAGCCCCAGCATTTT.

CDR3 DNA: TGTGCCAGTAGTATCAGGCTAGCGGGAGGAGAGACCCAGTACTTC. Residues: CASSIRLAGGETQYF. The chain carries TRBV19 and TRBJ2-5; 11 bases agree with TRBD2. Looked up from germline, CDR1 is LNHDA and CDR2 is SQIVND (reference sequence). Germline trimming cut 3 bases from V and 4 bases from J; bases unmatched to any gene: 4. The CDR3 runs to 15 residues.

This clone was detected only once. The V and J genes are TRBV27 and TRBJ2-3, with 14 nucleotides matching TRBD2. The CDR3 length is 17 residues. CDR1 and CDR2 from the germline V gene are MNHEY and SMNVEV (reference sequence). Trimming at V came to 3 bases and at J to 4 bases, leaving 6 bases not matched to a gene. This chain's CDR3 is CASSFRTSGGSPDTQYF. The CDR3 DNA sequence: TGTGCCAGCAGTTTCCGGACTAGCGGGGGGAGTCCAGATACGCAGTATTTT.